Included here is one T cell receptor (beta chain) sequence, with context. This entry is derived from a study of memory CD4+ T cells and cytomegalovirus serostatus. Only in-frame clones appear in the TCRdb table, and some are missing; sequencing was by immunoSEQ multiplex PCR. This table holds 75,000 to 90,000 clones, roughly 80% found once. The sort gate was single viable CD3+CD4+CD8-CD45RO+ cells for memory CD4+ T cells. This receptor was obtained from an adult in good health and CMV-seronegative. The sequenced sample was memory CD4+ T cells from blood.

The CDR3 region is CASSLSPPLTEAFF. CDR3 nucleotide sequence: TGTGCCAGCAGCTTAAGTCCCCCCCTTACTGAAGCTTTCTTT. V and J are TRBV11-2 and TRBJ1-1; D uncertain. Deletions cut 2 bases from V and 5 bases from J, with 12 bases between. The germline gives CDR1 SGHAT, CDR2 FQNNGV. This CDR3 is 14 amino acids long.